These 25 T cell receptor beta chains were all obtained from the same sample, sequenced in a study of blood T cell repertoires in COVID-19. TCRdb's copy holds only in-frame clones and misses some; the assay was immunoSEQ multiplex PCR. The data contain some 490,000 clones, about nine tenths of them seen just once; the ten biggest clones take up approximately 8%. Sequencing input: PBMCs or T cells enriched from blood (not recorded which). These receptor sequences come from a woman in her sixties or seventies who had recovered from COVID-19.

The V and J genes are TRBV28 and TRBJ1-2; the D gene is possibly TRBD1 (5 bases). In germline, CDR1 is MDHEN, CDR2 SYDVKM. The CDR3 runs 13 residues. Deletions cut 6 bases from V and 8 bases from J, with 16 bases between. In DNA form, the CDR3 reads TGTGCCAGCAGACTTCCCAGGGCGAGAGGCTACACCTTC. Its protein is CASRLPRARGYTF.

The CDR3 spells CSVGPGANRQANYGYTF. DNA for the CDR3: TGCAGCGTTGGGCCAGGGGCAAACCGTCAAGCTAACTATGGCTACACCTTC. V usage is TRBV29-1 and J usage is TRBJ1-2, with D maybe TRBD1 (6 bases). In germline, CDR1 is SQVTM, CDR2 ANQGSEA. The CDR3 totals 17 residues. The V end was cut by 4 bases, the J end by 0 bases, with 21 bases between.

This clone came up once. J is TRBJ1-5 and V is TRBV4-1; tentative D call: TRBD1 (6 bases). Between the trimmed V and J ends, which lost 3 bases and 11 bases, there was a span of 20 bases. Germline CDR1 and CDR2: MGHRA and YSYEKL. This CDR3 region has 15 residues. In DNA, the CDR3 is TGCGCCAGCAGCCAGCAGGGTGCGGGGGGGCAGACCCAGCATTTT. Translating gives CASSQQGAGGQTQHF.

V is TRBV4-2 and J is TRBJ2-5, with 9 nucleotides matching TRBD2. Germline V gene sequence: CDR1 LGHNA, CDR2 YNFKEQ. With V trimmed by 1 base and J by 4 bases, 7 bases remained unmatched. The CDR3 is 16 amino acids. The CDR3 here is CASSQGSSGGRETQYF. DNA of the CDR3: TGTGCCAGCAGCCAAGGGTCCAGCGGGGGGAGAGAGACCCAGTACTTC.

CDR3 in amino acids: CASSRGTNTGELFF. In DNA form, the CDR3 reads TGTGCCAGCAGCCGCGGGACTAACACCGGGGAGCTGTTTTTT. V usage is TRBV3-1 (or the pseudogene TRBV3-2) and J usage is TRBJ2-2, with D tentatively TRBD2 (6 bases). The germline CDR1 and CDR2 sequences are LGHDT and YNNKEL (reference sequence). Trimming took 4 bases from V and 2 from J, leaving 8 bases between them. The CDR3 contains 14 residues.

The CDR3 reads CASSDGQYTGELFF. The DNA for the CDR3 is TGTGCCAGCAGCGACGGACAGTACACCGGGGAGCTGTTTTTT. This chain connects TRBV7-2 to TRBJ2-2, with D possibly being TRBD1 (6 bases). This CDR3 spans 14 amino acids. CDR1 is SGHTA and CDR2 is FQGNSA in the germline V gene. The germline V and J ends were trimmed by 5 bases and 3 bases, with 10 bases remaining between them.

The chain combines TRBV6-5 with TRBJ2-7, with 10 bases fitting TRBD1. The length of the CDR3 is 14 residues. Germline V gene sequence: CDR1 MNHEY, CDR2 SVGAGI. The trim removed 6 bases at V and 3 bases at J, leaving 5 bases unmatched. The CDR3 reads CASRPRTGGYEQYF. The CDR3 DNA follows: TGTGCCAGCAGGCCTAGGACAGGGGGCTACGAGCAGTACTTC.

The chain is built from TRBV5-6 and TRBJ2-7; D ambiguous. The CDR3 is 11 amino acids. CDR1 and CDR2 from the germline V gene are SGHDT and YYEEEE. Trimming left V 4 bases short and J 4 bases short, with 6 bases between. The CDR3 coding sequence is TGTGCCAGCAGCAGAGAGTACGAGCAGTACTTC. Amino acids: CASSREYEQYF.

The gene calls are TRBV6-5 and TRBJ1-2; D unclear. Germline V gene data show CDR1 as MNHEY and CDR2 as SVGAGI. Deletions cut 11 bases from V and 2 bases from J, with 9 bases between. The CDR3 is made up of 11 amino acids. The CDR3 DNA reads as TGTGCCTCCAGGAGGAACTATGGCTACACCTTC. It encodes CASRRNYGYTF.

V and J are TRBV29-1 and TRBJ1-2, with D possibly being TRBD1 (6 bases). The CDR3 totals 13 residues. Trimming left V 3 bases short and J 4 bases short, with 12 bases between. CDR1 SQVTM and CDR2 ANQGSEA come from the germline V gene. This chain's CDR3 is CSVELGQSYGYTF. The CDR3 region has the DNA TGCAGCGTTGAGCTCGGACAGAGCTATGGCTACACCTTC.

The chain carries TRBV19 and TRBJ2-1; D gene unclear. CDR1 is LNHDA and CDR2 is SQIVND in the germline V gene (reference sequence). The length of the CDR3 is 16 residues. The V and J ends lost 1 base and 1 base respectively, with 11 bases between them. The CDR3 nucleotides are TGTGCCAGTAGTATAGGGCCAGGTGGGTCCTACAATGAGCAGTTCTTC. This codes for CASSIGPGGSYNEQFF.

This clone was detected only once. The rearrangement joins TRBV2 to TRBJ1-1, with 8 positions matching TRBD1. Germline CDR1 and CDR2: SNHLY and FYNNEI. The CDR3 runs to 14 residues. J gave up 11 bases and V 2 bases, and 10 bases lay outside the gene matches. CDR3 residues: CASSERGEDRDAFF. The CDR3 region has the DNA TGTGCCAGCAGTGAAAGGGGGGAGGACAGGGATGCTTTCTTT.

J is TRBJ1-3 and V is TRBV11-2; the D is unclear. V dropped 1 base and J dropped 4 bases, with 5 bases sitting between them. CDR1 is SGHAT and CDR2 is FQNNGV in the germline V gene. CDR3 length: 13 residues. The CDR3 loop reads CASSLVPGNTIYF. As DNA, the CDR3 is TGTGCCAGCAGCTTAGTCCCAGGAAACACCATATATTTT.

CDR3 loop: CASSLHPGSETQYF. Written as DNA, the CDR3 is TGTGCCAGCAGCTTACACCCAGGGTCAGAGACCCAGTACTTC. The chain couples TRBV7-2 to TRBJ2-5; D is perhaps TRBD1 (5 bases). Per the germline V gene, CDR1 is SGHTA and CDR2 is FQGNSA. Trimming removed 2 bases from V and 4 bases from J, with 11 bases in between. CDR3 length: 14 residues.

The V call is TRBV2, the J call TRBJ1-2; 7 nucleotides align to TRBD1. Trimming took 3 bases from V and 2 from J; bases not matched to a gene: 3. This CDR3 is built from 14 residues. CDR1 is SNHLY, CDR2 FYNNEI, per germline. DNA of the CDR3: TGTGCCAGCAGTGAGTCGACAGGGAACTATGGCTACACCTTC. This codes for CASSESTGNYGYTF.

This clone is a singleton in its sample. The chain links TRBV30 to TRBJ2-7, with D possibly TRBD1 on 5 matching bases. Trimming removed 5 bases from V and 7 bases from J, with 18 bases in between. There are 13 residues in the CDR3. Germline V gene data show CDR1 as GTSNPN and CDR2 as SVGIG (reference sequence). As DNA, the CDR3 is TGTGCCTGGGCCCGAAGGGGTCTGGGGGAGCAGTACGTC. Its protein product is CAWARRGLGEQYV.

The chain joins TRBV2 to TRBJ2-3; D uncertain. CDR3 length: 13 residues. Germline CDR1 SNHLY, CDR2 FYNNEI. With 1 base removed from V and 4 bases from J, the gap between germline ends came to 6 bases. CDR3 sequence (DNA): TGTGCCAGCAGTGAAGGGAGAGCAGATACGCAGTATTTT. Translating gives CASSEGRADTQYF. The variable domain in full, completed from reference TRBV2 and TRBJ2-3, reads EPEVTQTPSHQVTQMGQEVILRCVPISNHLYFYWYRQILGQKVEFLVSFYNNEISEKSEIFDDQFSVERPDGSNFTLKIRSTKLEDSAMYFCASSEGRADTQYFGPGTRLTVL.

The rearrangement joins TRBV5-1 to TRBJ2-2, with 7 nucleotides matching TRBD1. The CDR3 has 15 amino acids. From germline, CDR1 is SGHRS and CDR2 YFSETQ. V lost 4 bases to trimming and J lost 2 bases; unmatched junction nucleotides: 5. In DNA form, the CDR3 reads TGCGCCAGCAGCCGCCGACAGGGAAACACCGGGGAGCTGTTTTTT. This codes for CASSRRQGNTGELFF.

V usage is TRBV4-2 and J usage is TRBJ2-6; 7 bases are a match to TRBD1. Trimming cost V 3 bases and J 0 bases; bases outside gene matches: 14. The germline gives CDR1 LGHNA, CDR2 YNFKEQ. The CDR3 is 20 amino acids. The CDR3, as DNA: TGTGCCAGCAGCCAGGTAGGGGTAGGGGGCGCGGTCTCTGGGGCCAACGTCCTGACTTTC. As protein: CASSQVGVGGAVSGANVLTF.

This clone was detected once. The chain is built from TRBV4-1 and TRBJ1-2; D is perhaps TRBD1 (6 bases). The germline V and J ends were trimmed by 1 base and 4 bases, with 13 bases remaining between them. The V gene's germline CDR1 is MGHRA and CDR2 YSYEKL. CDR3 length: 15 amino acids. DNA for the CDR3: TGCGCCAGCAGCCAAGTAGGGGACACCCGCTATGGCTACACCTTC. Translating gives CASSQVGDTRYGYTF.

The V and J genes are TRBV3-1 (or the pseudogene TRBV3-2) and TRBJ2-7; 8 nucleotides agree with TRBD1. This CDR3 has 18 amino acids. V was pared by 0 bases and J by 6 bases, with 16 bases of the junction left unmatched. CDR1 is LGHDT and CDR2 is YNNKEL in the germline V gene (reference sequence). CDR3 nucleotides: TGTGCCAGCAGCCAAGATCGATGGGTAGGGACAGGCCAGGTCGAGCAGTACTTC. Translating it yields CASSQDRWVGTGQVEQYF.

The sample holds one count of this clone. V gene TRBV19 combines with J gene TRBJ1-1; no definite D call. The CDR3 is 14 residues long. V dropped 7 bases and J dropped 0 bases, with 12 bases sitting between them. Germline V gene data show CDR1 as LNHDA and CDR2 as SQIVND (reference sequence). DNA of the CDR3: TGTGCCAGTAAGATTGCAGGCATGAACACTGAAGCTTTCTTT. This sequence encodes CASKIAGMNTEAFF. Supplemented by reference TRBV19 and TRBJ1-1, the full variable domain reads DGGITQSPKYLFRKEGQNVTLSCEQNLNHDAMYWYRQDPGQGLRLIYYSQIVNDFQKGDIAEGYSVSREKKESFPLTVTSAQKNPTAFYLCASKIAGMNTEAFFGQGTRLTVV.

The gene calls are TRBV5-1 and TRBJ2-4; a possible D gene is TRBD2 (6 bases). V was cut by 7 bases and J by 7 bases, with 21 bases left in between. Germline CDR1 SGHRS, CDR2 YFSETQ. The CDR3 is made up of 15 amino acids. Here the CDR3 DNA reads TGCGCCAGCTCGCGACAAGGAGGGGTTGGGAACATTCAGTACTTC. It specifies CASSRQGGVGNIQYF.

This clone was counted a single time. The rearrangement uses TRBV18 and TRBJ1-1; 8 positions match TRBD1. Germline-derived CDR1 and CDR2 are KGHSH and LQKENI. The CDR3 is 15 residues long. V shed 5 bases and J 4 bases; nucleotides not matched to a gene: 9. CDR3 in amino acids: CASSSDLTGGTEAFF. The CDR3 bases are TGTGCCAGCTCATCAGACCTTACAGGGGGCACTGAAGCTTTCTTT.

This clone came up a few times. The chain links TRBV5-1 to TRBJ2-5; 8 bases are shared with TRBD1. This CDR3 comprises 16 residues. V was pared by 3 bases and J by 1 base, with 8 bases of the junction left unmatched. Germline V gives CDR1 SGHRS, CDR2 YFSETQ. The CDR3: CASSSRQGRFQETQYF. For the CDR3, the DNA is TGCGCCAGCAGCTCGAGACAGGGGAGGTTCCAAGAGACCCAGTACTTC.